One and the same sample provided the 9 T cell receptor beta chains below, sequenced in a study of monozygotic twins with inflammatory bowel disease. TCRdb derives one entry per CDR3 protein from the 5' RACE reads, leaving out DNA. The sample spans tens of thousands of distinct CDR3 sequences; the ten largest clones claim 7.4%. Sequencing was performed on blood. Every receptor here comes from a human donor with ulcerative colitis or Crohn's disease, or a healthy co-twin of an affected twin (not recorded which).

J is TRBJ2-3 and V is TRBV7-2; the TCRdb D gene call, TRBD1, has no DNA to confirm it. Germline assignment: CDR1 SGHTA and CDR2 FQGNSA. The CDR3 contains 15 residues. CDR3 region: CASSLGTGVTDTQYF.

CDR3 amino acids: CASSAGGLAGADEQFF. This sequence joins TRBV5-6 and TRBJ2-1; the TCRdb D gene call, TRBD2, has no DNA to confirm it. CDR1 is SGHDT, CDR2 YYEEEE, per germline. The CDR3 has 16 residues.

The chain combines TRBV19 with TRBJ2-3; without DNA, the TCRdb call of TRBD1 cannot be checked. The CDR3 has 14 amino acids. Germline V lookup: CDR1 LNHDA, CDR2 SQIVND (reference sequence). The CDR3 sequence is CASRGDRFTDTQYF.

This rearrangement joins TRBV10-3 to TRBJ2-7. This CDR3 has 14 residues. Per the germline V gene, CDR1 is ENHRY and CDR2 is SYGVKD. The CDR3 spells CAISRDRSSYEQYF.

V usage is TRBV20-1 and J usage is TRBJ1-5. There are 14 residues in the CDR3. Germline V gene data show CDR1 as DFQATT and CDR2 as SNEGSKA (reference sequence). The CDR3 protein is CSARGGHSNQPQHF.

The rearrangement uses TRBV29-1 and TRBJ1-2; the D gene TCRdb calls, TRBD1, cannot be checked with no DNA. The CDR3 spans 14 residues. Germline loops: CDR1 SQVTM, CDR2 ANQGSEA. The CDR3 sequence: CSVGAGMGNYGYTF.

V usage is TRBV20-1 and J usage is TRBJ2-7; TCRdb gives TRBD1 as the D gene, but with no DNA this cannot be confirmed. Germline CDR1 is DFQATT and CDR2 is SNEGSKA (reference sequence). The CDR3 runs to 13 residues. This CDR3 is CSSSRGLSYEQYF.

This sequence joins TRBV5-6 and TRBJ2-1. In germline, CDR1 is SGHDT, CDR2 YYEEEE. The CDR3 covers 17 residues. The CDR3 is CASSLIRWLDSYNEQFF.

The chain uses TRBV11-1 and TRBJ1-6. Per the germline V gene, CDR1 is SGHAT and CDR2 is FQDESV (reference sequence). This CDR3 region has 17 residues. The CDR3 region is CASSLEAWSSYNSPLHF.